These 10 T cell receptor beta chains originate from one sample sequenced in a study of shared clonotypes between healthy human individuals. Sequenced by immunoSEQ multiplex PCR; TCRdb stores in-frame clones only, minus some. The sample has hundreds of thousands of clones; approximately 73% are singletons. Sequencing input: memory CD4+ T cells sorted from blood. Subset indicated: CD45RA-negative fraction. The receptors derive from a woman aged 25 to 39 in good health.

The chain carries TRBV9 and TRBJ2-1, with 7 bases matching TRBD1. V dropped 1 base and J dropped 6; count of bases not matched to a gene: 7. Germline CDR1 and CDR2: SGDLS and YYNGEE. This CDR3 has 15 residues. As DNA, the CDR3 is TGTGCCAGCAGCGTAACTGCCGGGACAGTCAATGAGCAGTTCTTC. Encoded protein: CASSVTAGTVNEQFF.

The chain employs TRBV7-8 and TRBJ2-7; D remains ambiguous. There are 14 residues in the CDR3. CDR1 SGHVS and CDR2 FQNEAQ come from the germline V gene. Between the trimmed V and J ends, which lost 3 bases and 6 bases, there was a span of 15 bases. The CDR3 reads CASSLEIGFGEQYF. CDR3 DNA sequence: TGTGCCAGCAGCTTGGAGATAGGTTTCGGCGAGCAGTACTTC. The full variable domain, completed using reference TRBV7-8 and TRBJ2-7, is GAGVSQSPRYKVAKRGQDVALRCDPISGHVSLFWYQQALGQGPEFLTYFQNEAQLDKSGLPSDRFFAERPEGSVSTLKIQRTQQEDSAVYLCASSLEIGFGEQYFGPGTRLTVT.

This chain connects TRBV7-9 to TRBJ2-7; D remains unclear. Deletions cut 1 base from V and 7 bases from J, with 20 bases between. The CDR3 contains 16 residues. From germline, CDR1 is SEHNR and CDR2 FQNEAQ (reference sequence). CDR3 amino acids: CASSLGRTATPLEQYF. CDR3 in DNA: TGTGCCAGCAGCTTAGGGCGCACAGCAACACCTTTGGAGCAGTACTTC.

The V gene is TRBV28, the J gene TRBJ1-4; D gene ambiguous. The ends were cut back, 2 bases at V and 2 bases at J, with 6 bases in the middle. Germline V CDR1 and CDR2: MDHEN, SYDVKM. CDR3 length equals 14 residues. In DNA, the CDR3 is TGTGCCAGCAGTTTAGGGAGCACTAATGAAAAACTGTTTTTT. Its translation is CASSLGSTNEKLFF.

V is TRBV7-3 and J is TRBJ2-2, with 7 nucleotides matching TRBD2. V shed 2 bases, J shed 1 base, and the junction held 4 bases outside the gene matches. The CDR3 sequence is 16 residues long. CDR1 is SGHTA and CDR2 is FQGTGA in the germline V gene. The CDR3, as DNA: TGTGCCAGCAGCTTAGGTCTAGCGGTGAACACCGGGGAGCTGTTTTTT. Its protein is CASSLGLAVNTGELFF.

The J gene is TRBJ2-6, the V gene TRBV9, with 10 nucleotides matching TRBD1. V shed 3 bases and J 4 bases; nucleotides not matched to a gene: 10. In germline, CDR1 is SGDLS, CDR2 YYNGEE. The CDR3 is 18 residues long. CDR3 sequence reads: CASSGPDRGTAGANVLTF. The CDR3 DNA reads as TGTGCCAGCAGCGGACCGGACAGGGGGACGGCAGGGGCCAACGTCCTGACTTTC.

This chain connects TRBV7-2 to TRBJ2-5; D is unclear. The CDR3 length is 16 residues. The V end lost 1 base, the J end lost 0 bases, and 12 bases lay between the germline ends. CDR1 and CDR2 from the germline V gene are SGHTA and FQGNSA. In DNA form, the CDR3 reads TGTGCCAGCAGCTTAGGGTGGGGTGCCCACCAAGAGACCCAGTACTTC. It encodes CASSLGWGAHQETQYF.

This chain links TRBV18 with TRBJ1-5; D ambiguous. The CDR3 length is 14 residues. V shed 2 bases and J shed 4 bases, with 9 bases lying between them. Germline CDR1 reads KGHSH; CDR2 reads LQKENI. CDR3 in amino acids: CASSPGMGNQPQHF. The DNA for the CDR3 is TGTGCCAGCTCACCAGGGATGGGGAATCAGCCCCAGCATTTT.

The CDR3 coding sequence is TGTGCCATCAGCCGGTCCGGGACTAGCGGGTACGAGCAGTACTTC. Its protein product is CAISRSGTSGYEQYF. V is TRBV10-3 and J is TRBJ2-7, with 12 bases that match TRBD2. Trimming cost V 6 bases and J 4 bases; bases outside gene matches: 7. CDR1 is ENHRY, CDR2 SYGVKD, per germline. This CDR3 has 15 residues.

The chain links TRBV5-4 to TRBJ2-7; 8 bases align to TRBD1. V lost 2 bases and J lost 7; bases outside the gene matches: 8. Germline loops: CDR1 SGHNT, CDR2 YYREEE (reference sequence). CDR3 size: 14 residues. The DNA for the CDR3 is TGTGCCAGCAGCTTCTCCGGACAGGGTCCAGAGCAGTACTTC. The encoded protein is CASSFSGQGPEQYF.